The sample holds one count of the clone carrying this T cell receptor (beta chain). This entry is derived from a study of OX40 agonist ivuxolimab in advanced cancers. Study background: All patients had ivuxolimab intravenously every 2 weeks at 0.01 to 10 mg/kg. Dose-escalation patients' cancers were hepatocellular carcinoma, melanoma, renal cell or head and neck cancer.

The CDR3 length is 14 residues. Trimming stripped 5 bases from V and 3 bases from J, with 13 bases between. CDR1 is SGHVS, CDR2 FQNEAQ, per germline. TCRdb's table, derived via immunoSEQ multiplex PCR, lists solely in-frame clones and lacks some. Here the sample spans some 86,000 clones, under 85% being singletons. The receptor's source is an adult with an advanced solid tumor such as melanoma, head and neck, liver or kidney cancer. The sample was CD4+ or CD8+ T cells sorted from blood, taken in a trial of the OX40 agonist ivuxolimab. The rearrangement links TRBV7-8 to TRBJ1-1, with D possibly being TRBD1 (6 bases). The CDR3: CASSEGGFYTEAFF. The CDR3 DNA sequence: TGTGCCAGCAGCGAAGGGGGTTTCTACACTGAAGCTTTCTTT.